This paragraph reports one TCR beta chain. Sequencing was performed with immunoSEQ multiplex PCR; in TCRdb, only in-frame clones are kept and a portion is missing. The sample contains approximately 210,000 clones, roughly 84% of which appear only once. The data are from a study of blood T cell repertoires in COVID-19. Study at large: Sites in the United States, Italy and Spain provided acute and convalescent COVID-19 samples. In each case, the material was cDNA or gDNA derived from T cells, B-cell-depleted T cells, or PBMCs.

CDR3 length: 14 residues. The V and J ends lost 7 bases and 7 bases respectively, with 16 bases between them. The germline CDR1 and CDR2 sequences are LNHNV and YYDKDF (reference sequence). The J gene is TRBJ1-4, the V gene TRBV15; D is ambiguous. Sequences were obtained from peripheral blood. This TCR derives from a man in his forties or fifties with active or convalescent COVID-19. The chain's CDR3 is CATTAEGESEKLFF. CDR3 nucleotides: TGTGCCACCACCGCGGAGGGAGAGAGTGAAAAACTGTTTTTT.